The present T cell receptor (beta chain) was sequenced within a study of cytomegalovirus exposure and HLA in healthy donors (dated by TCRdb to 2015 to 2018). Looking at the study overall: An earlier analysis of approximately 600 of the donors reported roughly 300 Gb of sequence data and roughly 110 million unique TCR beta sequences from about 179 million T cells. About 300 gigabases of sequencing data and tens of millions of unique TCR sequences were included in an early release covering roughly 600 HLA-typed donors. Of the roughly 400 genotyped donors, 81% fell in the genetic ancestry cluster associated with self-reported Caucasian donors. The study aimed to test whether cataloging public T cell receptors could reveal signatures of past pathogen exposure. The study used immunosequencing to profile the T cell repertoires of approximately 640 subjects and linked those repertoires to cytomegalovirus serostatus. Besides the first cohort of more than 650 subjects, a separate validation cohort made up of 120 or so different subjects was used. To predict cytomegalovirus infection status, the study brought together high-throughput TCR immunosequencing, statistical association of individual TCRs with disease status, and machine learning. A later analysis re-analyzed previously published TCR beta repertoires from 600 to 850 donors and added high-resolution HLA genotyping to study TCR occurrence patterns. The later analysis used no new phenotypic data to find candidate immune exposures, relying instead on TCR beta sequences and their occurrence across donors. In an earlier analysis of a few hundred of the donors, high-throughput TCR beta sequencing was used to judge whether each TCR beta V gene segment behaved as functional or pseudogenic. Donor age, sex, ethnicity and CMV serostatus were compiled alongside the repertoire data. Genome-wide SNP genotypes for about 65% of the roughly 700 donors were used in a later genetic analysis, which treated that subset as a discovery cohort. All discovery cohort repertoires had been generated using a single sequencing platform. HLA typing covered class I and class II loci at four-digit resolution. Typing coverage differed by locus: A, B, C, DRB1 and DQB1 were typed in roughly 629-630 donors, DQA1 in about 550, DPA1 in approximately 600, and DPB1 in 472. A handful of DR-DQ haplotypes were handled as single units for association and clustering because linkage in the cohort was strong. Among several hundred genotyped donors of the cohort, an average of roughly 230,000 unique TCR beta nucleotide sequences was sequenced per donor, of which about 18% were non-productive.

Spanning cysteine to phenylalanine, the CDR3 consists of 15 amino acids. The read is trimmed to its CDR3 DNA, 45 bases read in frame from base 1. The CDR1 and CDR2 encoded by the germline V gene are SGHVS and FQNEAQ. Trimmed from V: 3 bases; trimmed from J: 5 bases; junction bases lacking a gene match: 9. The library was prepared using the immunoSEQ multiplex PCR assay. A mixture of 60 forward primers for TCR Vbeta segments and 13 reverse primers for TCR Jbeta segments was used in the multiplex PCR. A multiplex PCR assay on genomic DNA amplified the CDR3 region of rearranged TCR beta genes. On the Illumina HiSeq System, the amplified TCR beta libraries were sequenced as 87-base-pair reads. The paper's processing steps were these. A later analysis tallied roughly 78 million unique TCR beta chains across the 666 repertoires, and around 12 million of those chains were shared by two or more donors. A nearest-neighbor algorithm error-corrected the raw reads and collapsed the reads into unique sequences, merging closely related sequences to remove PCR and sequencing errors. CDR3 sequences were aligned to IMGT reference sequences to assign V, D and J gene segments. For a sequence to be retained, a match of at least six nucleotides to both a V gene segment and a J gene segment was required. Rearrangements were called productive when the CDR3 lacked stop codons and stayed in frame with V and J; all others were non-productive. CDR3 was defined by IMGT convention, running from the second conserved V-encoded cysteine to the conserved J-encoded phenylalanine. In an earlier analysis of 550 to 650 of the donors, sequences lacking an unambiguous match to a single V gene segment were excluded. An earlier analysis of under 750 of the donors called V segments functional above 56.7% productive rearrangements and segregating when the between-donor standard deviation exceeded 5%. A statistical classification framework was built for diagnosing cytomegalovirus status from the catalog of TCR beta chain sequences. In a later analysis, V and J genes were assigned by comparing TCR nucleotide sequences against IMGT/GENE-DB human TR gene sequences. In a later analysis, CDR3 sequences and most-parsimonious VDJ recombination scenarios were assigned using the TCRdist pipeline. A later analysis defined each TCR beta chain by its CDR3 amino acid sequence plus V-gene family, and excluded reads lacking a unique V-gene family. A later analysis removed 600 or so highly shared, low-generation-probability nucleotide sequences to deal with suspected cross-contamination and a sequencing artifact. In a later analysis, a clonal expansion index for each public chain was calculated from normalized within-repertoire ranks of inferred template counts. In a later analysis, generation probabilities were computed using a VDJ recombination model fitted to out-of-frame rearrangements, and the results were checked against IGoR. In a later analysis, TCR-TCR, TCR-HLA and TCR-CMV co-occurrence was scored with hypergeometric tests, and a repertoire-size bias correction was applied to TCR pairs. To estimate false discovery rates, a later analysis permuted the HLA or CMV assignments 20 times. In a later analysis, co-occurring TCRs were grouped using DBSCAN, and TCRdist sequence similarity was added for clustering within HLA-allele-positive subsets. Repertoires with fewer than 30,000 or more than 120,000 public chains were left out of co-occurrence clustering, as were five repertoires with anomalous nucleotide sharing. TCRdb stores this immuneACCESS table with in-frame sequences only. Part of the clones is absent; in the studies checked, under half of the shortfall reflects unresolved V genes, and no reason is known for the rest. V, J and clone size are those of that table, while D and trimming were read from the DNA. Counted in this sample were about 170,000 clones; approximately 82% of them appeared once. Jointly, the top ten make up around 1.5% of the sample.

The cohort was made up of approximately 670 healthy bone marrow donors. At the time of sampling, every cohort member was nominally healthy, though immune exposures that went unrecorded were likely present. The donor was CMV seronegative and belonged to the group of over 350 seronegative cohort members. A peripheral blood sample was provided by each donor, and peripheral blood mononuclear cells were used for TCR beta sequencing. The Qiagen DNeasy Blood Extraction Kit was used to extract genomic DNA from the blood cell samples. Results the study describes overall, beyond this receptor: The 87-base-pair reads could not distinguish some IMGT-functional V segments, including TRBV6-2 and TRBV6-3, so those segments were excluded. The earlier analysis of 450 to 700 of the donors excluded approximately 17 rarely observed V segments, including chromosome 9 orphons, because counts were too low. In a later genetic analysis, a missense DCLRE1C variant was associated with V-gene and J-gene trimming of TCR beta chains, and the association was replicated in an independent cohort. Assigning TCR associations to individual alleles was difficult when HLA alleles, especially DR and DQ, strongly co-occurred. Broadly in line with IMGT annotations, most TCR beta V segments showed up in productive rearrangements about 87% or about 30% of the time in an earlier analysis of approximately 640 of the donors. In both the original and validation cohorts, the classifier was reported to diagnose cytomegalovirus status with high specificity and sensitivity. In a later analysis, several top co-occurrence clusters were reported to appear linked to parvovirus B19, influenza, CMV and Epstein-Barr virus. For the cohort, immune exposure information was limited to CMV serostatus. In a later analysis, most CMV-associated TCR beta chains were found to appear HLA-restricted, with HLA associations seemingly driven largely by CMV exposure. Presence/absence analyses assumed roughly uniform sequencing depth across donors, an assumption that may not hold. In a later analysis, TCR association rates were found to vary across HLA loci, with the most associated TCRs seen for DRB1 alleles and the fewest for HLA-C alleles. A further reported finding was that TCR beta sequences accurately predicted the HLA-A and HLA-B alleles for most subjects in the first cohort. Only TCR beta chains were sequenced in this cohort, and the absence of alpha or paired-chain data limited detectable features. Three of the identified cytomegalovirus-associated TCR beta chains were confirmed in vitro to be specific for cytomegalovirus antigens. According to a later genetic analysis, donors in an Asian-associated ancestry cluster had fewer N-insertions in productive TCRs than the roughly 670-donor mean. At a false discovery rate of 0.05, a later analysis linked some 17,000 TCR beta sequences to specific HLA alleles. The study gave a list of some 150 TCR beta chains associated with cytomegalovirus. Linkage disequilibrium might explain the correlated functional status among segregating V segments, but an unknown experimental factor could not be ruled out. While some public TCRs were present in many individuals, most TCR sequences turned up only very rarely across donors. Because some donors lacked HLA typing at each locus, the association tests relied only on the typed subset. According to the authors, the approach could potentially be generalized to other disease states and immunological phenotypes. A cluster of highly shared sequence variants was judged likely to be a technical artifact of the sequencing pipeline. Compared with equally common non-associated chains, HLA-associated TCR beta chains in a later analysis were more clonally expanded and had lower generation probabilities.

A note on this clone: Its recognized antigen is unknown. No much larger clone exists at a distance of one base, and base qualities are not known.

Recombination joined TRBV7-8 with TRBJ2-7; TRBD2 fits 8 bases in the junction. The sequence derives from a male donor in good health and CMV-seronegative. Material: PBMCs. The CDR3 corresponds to CASSFVDGGADEQYF. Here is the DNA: TGTGCCAGCAGCTTTGTTGACGGGGGGGCCGACGAGCAGTACTTC.